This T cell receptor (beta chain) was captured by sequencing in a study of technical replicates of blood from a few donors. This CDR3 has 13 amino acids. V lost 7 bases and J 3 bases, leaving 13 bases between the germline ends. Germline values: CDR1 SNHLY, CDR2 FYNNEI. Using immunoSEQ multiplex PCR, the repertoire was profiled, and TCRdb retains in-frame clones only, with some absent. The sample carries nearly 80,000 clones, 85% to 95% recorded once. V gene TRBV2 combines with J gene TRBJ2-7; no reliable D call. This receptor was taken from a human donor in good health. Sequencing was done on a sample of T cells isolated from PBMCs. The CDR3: CASTQSYIYEQYF. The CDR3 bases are TGTGCCAGCACTCAGTCATACATCTACGAGCAGTACTTC. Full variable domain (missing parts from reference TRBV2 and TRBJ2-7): EPEVTQTPSHQVTQMGQEVILRCVPISNHLYFYWYRQILGQKVEFLVSFYNNEISEKSEIFDDQFSVERPDGSNFTLKIRSTKLEDSAMYFCASTQSYIYEQYFGPGTRLTVT.